Here is one TCR beta chain with its context. Its antigen remains unidentified. These data belong to a study of blood T cells in healthy people across ages. The CDR3 is 15 residues long. Germline V gene data show CDR1 as MDHEN and CDR2 as SYDVKM. V was trimmed by 2 bases and J by 6 bases, leaving 16 bases between them. The second PCR ran about 7 to 12 cycles with a sample-barcoded 5' primer and J-beta primers. TCRdb reprocessed the 5' RACE reads with MiXCR, giving one entry per CDR3 protein. The table shows 1 million or so distinct CDR3 sequences, with around 45% occurring only once. Regarding the study as a whole: Higher diversity and more naive CD4+ cells were features of long-lived donors, compared to aged donors. Total diversity from one million sequenced T cells was likely underestimated.

The source of this sequence is a woman aged 60 to 75 in good health. J is TRBJ1-1 and V is TRBV28; TRBD1 might be the D (6 bases). Source material: blood. The CDR3 region is CASSLTIRGASEAFF. Written as DNA, the CDR3 is TGTGCCAGCAGTTTAACGATCCGGGGGGCGTCTGAAGCTTTCTTT.